These 23 T cell receptor beta chains share one sample of origin, sequenced in a study of blood T cell repertoires in COVID-19. Sequencing used immunoSEQ multiplex PCR; TCRdb keeps in-frame clones, though not all of them. The table includes 150,000 to 200,000 clones, just under 90% detected once. Sequencing used peripheral blood. These TCRs come from a woman younger than 30 who had recovered from COVID-19.

This rearrangement joins TRBV2 to TRBJ1-2; a possible D gene is TRBD1 (5 bases). Germline CDR1 is SNHLY and CDR2 is FYNNEI. The length of the CDR3 is 13 residues. Trimming took 6 bases from V and 8 from J, leaving 16 bases between them. CDR3 in DNA: TGTGCCAGCAGCCCGGACACTCACGGGGGCTACACCTTC. Its translation is CASSPDTHGGYTF.

V is TRBV7-3 and J is TRBJ2-1, with TRBD2 matching 13 bases. The ends lost 2 bases at V and 6 bases at J; junction bases unmatched: 1. The germline V gene has CDR1 SGHTA and CDR2 FQGTGA. The CDR3 is 15 residues long. The CDR3 protein is CASSLGTSGINEQFF. As DNA, the CDR3 is TGTGCCAGCAGCTTAGGGACTAGCGGGATCAATGAGCAGTTCTTC.

The V call is TRBV7-2, the J call TRBJ1-2; 11 bases match TRBD1. This CDR3 is 16 amino acids long. Unmatched junction bases numbered 3, after V lost 0 bases and J lost 3 bases. CDR1 is SGHTA and CDR2 is FQGNSA in the germline V gene. For the CDR3, the DNA is TGTGCCAGCAGCTTAGCTGGGACAGGGGGGCACTATGGCTACACCTTC. It translates to CASSLAGTGGHYGYTF.

V and J are TRBV29-1 and TRBJ2-3; TRBD2 aligns across 11 bases. The length of the CDR3 is 17 residues. Germline V gene sequence: CDR1 SQVTM, CDR2 ANQGSEA. J was trimmed by 0 bases and V by 1 base; bases with no gene match: 6. The CDR3 DNA follows: TGCAGCGTTGAAGCAAGGCTAGCGGGGGGTAGCACAGATACGCAGTATTTT. It codes for CSVEARLAGGSTDTQYF.

The genes are TRBV6-6 and TRBJ2-1; D is unresolved. V lost 6 bases to trimming and J lost 5 bases, with 8 bases between them. The CDR3 covers 12 residues. CDR1 is MNHNY and CDR2 is SVGAGI in the germline V gene (reference sequence). CDR3 nucleotide sequence: TGTGCCAGCAGATTAACAGACAATGAGCAGTTCTTC. This sequence encodes CASRLTDNEQFF.

This chain links TRBV7-2 with TRBJ2-5; D is unclear. The CDR3 is 15 residues long. Trimming stripped 0 bases from V and 5 bases from J, with 13 bases between. From germline, CDR1 is SGHTA and CDR2 FQGNSA. In DNA, the CDR3 is TGTGCCAGCAGCTTAGCGCGCGGCCTCTGGGAGACCCAGTACTTC. As protein: CASSLARGLWETQYF.

This sequence joins TRBV9 and TRBJ1-5; tentative D call: TRBD1 (5 bases). Deletions cut 3 bases from V and 4 bases from J, with 14 bases between. The germline CDR1 and CDR2 sequences are SGDLS and YYNGEE. The CDR3 length is 15 residues. As DNA, the CDR3 is TGTGCCAGCAGCGAACAAGCCGGGGGAAATCAGCCCCAGCATTTT. This sequence encodes CASSEQAGGNQPQHF.

The chain combines TRBV6-6 with TRBJ2-3; possibly TRBD2 for D (5 bases). Trimming left V 0 bases short and J 3 bases short, with 13 bases between. In germline, CDR1 is MNHNY, CDR2 SVGAGI (reference sequence). CDR3 length: 16 amino acids. The CDR3 protein is CASSYSSLAETDTQYF. CDR3 DNA: TGTGCCAGCAGTTACTCGTCCCTAGCAGAAACAGATACGCAGTATTTT.

The gene calls are TRBV24-1 and TRBJ2-2; weak D call: TRBD1 (6 bases). Deletions cut 4 bases from V and 2 bases from J, with 10 bases between. This CDR3 has 15 amino acids. Germline V gene lookup returns CDR1 KGHDR and CDR2 SFDVKD. CDR3 sequence: CATSDHGTNTGELFF. The CDR3 DNA reads TGTGCCACCAGTGACCACGGGACAAACACCGGGGAGCTGTTTTTT.

The chain recombines TRBV6-5 with TRBJ1-1; perhaps TRBD1 as D (6 bases). Trimming left V 4 bases short and J 12 bases short, with 27 bases between. CDR3 length: 16 residues. Germline V CDR1 and CDR2: MNHEY, SVGAGI. The CDR3, as DNA: TGTGCCAGCAGTTCCACCCTCGGGGACCGAGCACAGGGTACTTTCTTT. Protein sequence: CASSSTLGDRAQGTFF.

The V and J genes are TRBV11-2 and TRBJ1-1; D may be TRBD1 (6 bases). CDR1 and CDR2 from the germline V gene are SGHAT and FQNNGV. The ends were cut back, 5 bases at V and 1 base at J, with 14 bases in the middle. The CDR3 is made up of 15 amino acids. The CDR3 bases are TGTGCCAGCAGCCCTCCCGGGGGGCGGAACACTGAAGCTTTCTTT. It codes for CASSPPGGRNTEAFF.

The chain combines TRBV5-1 with TRBJ2-1, with 8 positions matching TRBD2. This CDR3 region has 15 residues. Unmatched junction bases numbered 3, after V lost 4 bases and J lost 0 bases. CDR1 SGHRS and CDR2 YFSETQ come from the germline V gene. CDR3 amino acids: CASSALAGSYNEQFF. The CDR3 DNA is TGCGCCAGCAGCGCCCTAGCGGGCTCCTACAATGAGCAGTTCTTC.

V usage is TRBV21-1 and J usage is TRBJ2-7; the D call of TRBD1 is as the table states it, not checked on the DNA. TRBV21-1 is a known pseudogene. The CDR3 length is 14 residues. Here the CDR3 DNA reads TGTGCCAGCAGCAAAGGGGCAGACCCCCACGAGCAGTACGTC. Its protein product is CASSKGADPHEQYV.

CDR3 bases: TGCGCCAGCATACCAGGCTCCTCTGGGGCCAACGTCCTGACTTTC. Its protein is CASIPGSSGANVLTF. This sequence joins TRBV5-1 and TRBJ2-6, with D hard to call. Per germline, CDR1 SGHRS and CDR2 YFSETQ. CDR3 length: 15 residues. Trimming cost V 6 bases and J 0 bases, with 10 bases left between them. Variable domain in full (rest from reference TRBV5-1 and TRBJ2-6): KAGVTQTPRYLIKTRGQQVTLSCSPISGHRSVSWYQQTPGQGLQFLFEYFSETQRNKGNFPGRFSGRQFSNSRSEMNVSTLELGDSALYLCASIPGSSGANVLTFGAGSRLTVL.

The chain combines TRBV6-5 with TRBJ1-2, with TRBD1 matching over 9 bases. V was clipped by 7 bases and J by 7 bases; unmatched bases: 13. CDR3 length equals 15 residues. CDR1 MNHEY and CDR2 SVGAGI come from the germline V gene. The CDR3 sequence is CASNEQGASEFGYTF. CDR3 bases: TGTGCCAGCAACGAACAGGGGGCTAGTGAGTTTGGCTACACCTTC.

V and J are TRBV24-1 and TRBJ2-1; 9 positions agree with TRBD1. The germline gives CDR1 KGHDR, CDR2 SFDVKD. Germline trimming cut 9 bases from V and 7 bases from J; bases unmatched to any gene: 12. This CDR3 is 15 amino acids long. CDR3 in DNA: TGTGCCACCGGGGCCGAGGGACAGGGAGAAAATGAGCAGTTCTTC. Translation: CATGAEGQGENEQFF.

V usage is TRBV7-2 and J usage is TRBJ1-3; D is unresolved. Trimming removed 5 bases at V and 7 bases at J, with 18 bases between. The germline V gene encodes CDR1 SGHTA and CDR2 FQGNSA. The CDR3 spans 15 residues. This CDR3 reads CASSLDSRLVNTIYF. In nucleotides, the CDR3 is TGTGCCAGCAGCCTGGATAGCCGACTGGTTAACACCATATATTTT.

This rearrangement joins TRBV9 to TRBJ1-1; 9 bases agree with TRBD1. Germline V CDR1 and CDR2: SGDLS, YYNGEE. CDR3 length: 13 amino acids. Trimming took 7 bases from V and 6 from J; bases not matched to a gene: 7. The CDR3 spells CASGGTGFAEAFF. The CDR3 nucleotides read TGTGCCAGCGGAGGGACAGGGTTCGCTGAAGCTTTCTTT.

CDR3 sequence: CASSYGGSSKNEQFF. The CDR3 nucleotides are TGTGCCAGCAGTTACGGGGGGTCCAGCAAGAATGAGCAGTTCTTC. The chain carries TRBV6-5 and TRBJ2-1, with a tentative D call TRBD2 (6 bases). The CDR3 totals 15 residues. Trimming left V 2 bases short and J 7 bases short, with 15 bases between. CDR1 is MNHEY and CDR2 is SVGAGI in the germline V gene.

As concerns this clone: In the same sample, other DNA sequences code for this CDR3. The chain recombines TRBV11-2 with TRBJ2-2, with TRBD1 as a possible D gene (6 bases). Deletions cut 6 bases from V and 1 base from J, with 9 bases between. CDR3 length: 14 residues. From germline, CDR1 is SGHAT and CDR2 FQNNGV. The CDR3 DNA sequence: TGTGCCAGCAGTCTGGACAGGAACACCGGGGAGCTGTTTTTT. The encoded protein is CASSLDRNTGELFF.

V gene TRBV7-2 combines with J gene TRBJ2-5; TRBD1 matches 9 bases. Germline V gene lookup returns CDR1 SGHTA and CDR2 FQGNSA. V shed 6 bases, J shed 4 bases, and the junction held 3 bases outside the gene matches. CDR3 length: 13 amino acids. CDR3 protein: CASSGQGTETQYF. The CDR3 bases are TGTGCCAGCAGTGGACAGGGGACAGAGACCCAGTACTTC.

This clone has just one count. The chain employs TRBV11-2 and TRBJ1-1; D is possibly TRBD1 (6 bases). Germline loops: CDR1 SGHAT, CDR2 FQNNGV. Deletions cut 4 bases from V and 2 bases from J, with 14 bases between. The CDR3 is 15 residues long. As DNA, the CDR3 is TGTGCCAGCAGCTCGACGGGACATATAAACACTGAAGCTTTCTTT. It specifies CASSSTGHINTEAFF. Drawing the rest from reference TRBV11-2 and TRBJ1-1, the complete variable domain is EAGVAQSPRYKIIEKRQSVAFWCNPISGHATLYWYQQILGQGPKLLIQFQNNGVVDDSQLPKDRFSAERLKGVDSTLKIQPAKLEDSAVYLCASSSTGHINTEAFFGQGTRLTVV.

The V call is TRBV5-4, the J call TRBJ2-7; tentatively, D is TRBD1 (6 bases). With 1 base removed from V and 5 bases from J, the gap between germline ends came to 13 bases. The CDR3 is made up of 14 amino acids. From germline, CDR1 is SGHNT and CDR2 YYREEE (reference sequence). The CDR3 bases are TGTGCCAGCAGCTTGTACGCAGGGGACCACGAGCAGTACGTC. Protein sequence: CASSLYAGDHEQYV.